The 32 T cell receptor beta chains below come from one sample, sequenced in a study of T-cell reconstitution after alpha-beta-depleted transplantation in children. Molecular barcoding with unique molecular identifiers was used for the TCRbeta library. TCRdb reprocessed the PCR reads with MiXCR, giving one entry per CDR3 protein. The sample consists of 250,000 to 400,000 distinct CDR3 sequences, around 25% of them appearing once. Sample: PBMCs, mostly from graft donor cells, taken 180 days after TCRalphabeta/CD19-depleted stem cell transplant. The receptors shown here come from a male patient under 18 who had a stem cell transplant for acute lymphoblastic leukemia, so the T cells may come from the graft donor.

In this sample, this clonotype turned up a few times. The chain links TRBV7-9 to TRBJ2-1; 10 bases align to TRBD2. This CDR3 is 15 amino acids long. Germline CDR1 is SEHNR and CDR2 is FQNEAQ (reference sequence). The ends lost 4 bases at V and 5 bases at J; junction bases unmatched: 5. CDR3 DNA sequence: TGTGCCAGCAGCTCCTGGACTAGCGGCAACAATGAGCAGTTCTTC. Amino acid sequence: CASSSWTSGNNEQFF.

The V call is TRBV5-1, the J call TRBJ2-1; 8 positions match TRBD2. Unmatched junction bases numbered 11, after V lost 5 bases and J lost 4 bases. The length of the CDR3 is 16 residues. Germline V gives CDR1 SGHRS, CDR2 YFSETQ. The chain's CDR3 is CASSTPGTRTYNEQFF. In DNA, the CDR3 is TGCGCCAGCAGTACCCCAGGGACTAGGACTTACAATGAGCAGTTCTTC.

This clonotype occurred once. The gene calls are TRBV7-9 and TRBJ2-6; 8 bases map to TRBD1. V lost 5 bases to trimming and J lost 1 base; unmatched junction nucleotides: 7. CDR3 size: 17 residues. Germline V gene lookup returns CDR1 SEHNR and CDR2 FQNEAQ (reference sequence). CDR3 bases: TGTGCCAGCAGCACATGGACAGGGCGATCTGGGGCCAACGTCCTGACTTTC. Amino acids: CASSTWTGRSGANVLTF.

This chain joins TRBV20-1 and TRBJ2-5; 7 bases map to TRBD1. CDR3 length: 12 residues. V was clipped by 4 bases and J by 6 bases; unmatched bases: 5. Germline V CDR1 and CDR2: DFQATT, SNEGSKA (reference sequence). The CDR3 sequence is CSATRQGQTQYF. For the CDR3, the DNA is TGCAGTGCTACCAGACAGGGCCAGACCCAGTACTTC.

The genes are TRBV20-1 and TRBJ2-3, with D possibly being TRBD2 (6 bases). Trimming stripped 3 bases from V and 2 bases from J, with 12 bases between. The CDR3 sequence is 14 residues long. CDR1 is DFQATT and CDR2 is SNEGSKA in the germline V gene (reference sequence). In DNA form, the CDR3 reads TGCAGTGCTAGTACAATAGCGGCCACAGATACGCAGTATTTT. This translates into CSASTIAATDTQYF.

V gene TRBV3-1 combines with J gene TRBJ1-3; 7 nucleotides align to TRBD1. The CDR3 totals 16 residues. With V trimmed by 4 bases and J by 0 bases, 6 bases remained unmatched. Germline-derived CDR1 and CDR2 are LGHDT and YNNKEL (reference sequence). The CDR3 region has the DNA TGTGCCAGCAGCCGAGGACAGGCCCGCTCTGGAAACACCATATATTTT. This encodes CASSRGQARSGNTIYF.

This clonotype was detected a few times. This chain uses TRBV7-3 with TRBJ2-7; 12 nucleotides agree with TRBD1. The CDR3 runs to 15 residues. V lost 4 bases and J lost 5; bases outside the gene matches: 6. The V gene's germline CDR1 is SGHTA and CDR2 FQGTGA. CDR3 bases: TGTGCCAGCAGCTCCGGGACAGGGGGCGAAGACGAGCAGTACTTC. Protein: CASSSGTGGEDEQYF.

The rearrangement links TRBV27 to TRBJ2-7; no clear D gene. The germline CDR1 and CDR2 sequences are MNHEY and SMNVEV (reference sequence). Trimming stripped 6 bases from V and 1 base from J, with 16 bases between. This CDR3 comprises 15 residues. The CDR3 sequence is CASRLESDPSYEQYF. CDR3 bases: TGTGCCAGCAGGCTGGAGTCGGACCCTTCCTACGAGCAGTACTTC.

This clonotype was seen a few times. The chain couples TRBV7-3 to TRBJ2-1, with D uncertain. From germline, CDR1 is SGHTA and CDR2 FQGTGA. The CDR3 consists of 17 residues. Deletions cut 2 bases from V and 0 bases from J, with 14 bases between. The CDR3 protein is CASSLPGPVNSYNEQFF. The CDR3 DNA follows: TGTGCCAGCAGCTTACCCGGTCCCGTAAACTCCTACAATGAGCAGTTCTTC. The full variable domain, completed using reference TRBV7-3 and TRBJ2-1, is GAGVSQTPSNKVTEKGKYVELRCDPISGHTALYWYRQSLGQGPEFLIYFQGTGAADDSGLPNDRFFAVRPEGSVSTLKIQRTERGDSAVYLCASSLPGPVNSYNEQFFGPGTRLTVL.

The rearrangement uses TRBV20-1 and TRBJ2-1; TRBD2 agrees at 9 bases. The germline V gene has CDR1 DFQATT and CDR2 SNEGSKA (reference sequence). The V segment lost 3 bases and the J segment 9 bases; nucleotides outside the gene matches: 9. The CDR3 totals 14 residues. CDR3 bases: TGCAGTGCTAGGAGCGGGCTAGCGGGAACTGAGCAGTTCTTC. It codes for CSARSGLAGTEQFF.

The chain uses TRBV25-1 and TRBJ2-7; the match to TRBD2 covers 10 bases. CDR1 and CDR2 (germline): MGHDK, SYGVNS. Trimming took 3 bases from V and 3 from J; bases not matched to a gene: 5. This CDR3 contains 15 residues. CDR3 DNA sequence: TGTGCCAGCAGTGACGAGCGGGAGGGCCGCTACGAGCAGTACTTC. Residues: CASSDEREGRYEQYF.

This clonotype was seen a few times. The chain links TRBV5-1 to TRBJ1-4; 8 bases map to TRBD1. With V trimmed by 4 bases and J by 5 bases, 7 bases remained unmatched. CDR1 and CDR2 (germline): SGHRS, YFSETQ. The CDR3 has 15 amino acids. The CDR3 reads CASSLAGGPNEKLFF. DNA of the CDR3: TGCGCCAGCAGCCTCGCAGGGGGCCCGAATGAAAAACTGTTTTTT.

The chain joins TRBV5-5 to TRBJ2-2; 7 nucleotides line up with TRBD1. J gave up 4 bases and V 3 bases, and 6 bases lay outside the gene matches. The germline V gene has CDR1 SGHKS and CDR2 YYEKEE (reference sequence). The CDR3 covers 15 residues. The CDR3 loop reads CASSYGQVPTGELFF. The CDR3 region has the DNA TGTGCCAGCAGCTACGGACAGGTGCCCACCGGGGAGCTGTTTTTT.

This clonotype has only a few counts. V is TRBV20-1 and J is TRBJ2-1; 14 bases fit TRBD2. The CDR3 consists of 18 residues. Germline V lookup: CDR1 DFQATT, CDR2 SNEGSKA (reference sequence). After removal of 0 bases from V and 6 bases from J, the junction contained 10 bases not matched to a gene. CDR3 region: CSARDPGGTSGRGNEQFF. The CDR3 nucleotides read TGCAGTGCTAGAGATCCCGGCGGGACTAGCGGGAGAGGCAATGAGCAGTTCTTC.

For the CDR3, the DNA is TGTGCCACCAGTGATTTGACAGGGGGCGAGCAGTACTTC. Translating gives CATSDLTGGEQYF. This chain joins TRBV24-1 and TRBJ2-7; 8 nucleotides align to TRBD1. The germline CDR1 and CDR2 sequences are KGHDR and SFDVKD. The CDR3 runs 13 residues. Trimming cost V 0 bases and J 6 bases; bases outside gene matches: 0.

V and J are TRBV20-1 and TRBJ2-7; TRBD2 matches 9 bases. Germline values: CDR1 DFQATT, CDR2 SNEGSKA (reference sequence). This CDR3 comprises 15 residues. J was trimmed by 4 bases and V by 3 bases; bases with no gene match: 10. The CDR3 DNA follows: TGCAGTGCTAGTAGGGGCGGGAGGGGCGCATACGAGCAGTACTTC. Its translation is CSASRGGRGAYEQYF.

This chain links TRBV15 with TRBJ2-7; D might be TRBD2 (5 bases). The CDR3 loop spans 13 amino acids. Germline CDR1 and CDR2: LNHNV and YYDKDF (reference sequence). With 1 base removed from V and 3 bases from J, the gap between germline ends came to 7 bases. The chain's CDR3 is CATSRVRDYEQYF. CDR3 in DNA: TGTGCCACCAGCAGAGTTCGGGACTACGAGCAGTACTTC.

V usage is TRBV9 and J usage is TRBJ2-7; either TRBD1 or TRBD2 may supply D (7 bases each). Germline V gene data show CDR1 as SGDLS and CDR2 as YYNGEE. Trimming left V 0 bases short and J 4 bases short, with 14 bases between. The CDR3 covers 15 residues. In DNA form, the CDR3 reads TGTGCCAGCAGCGTAGCTACAGGGGAGGGGTACGAGCAGTACTTC. Its translation is CASSVATGEGYEQYF.

The CDR3 DNA follows: TGCGCCAGCAGCCTGGGACAGGCCGCTAACTATGGCTACACCTTC. Protein: CASSLGQAANYGYTF. V and J are TRBV5-1 and TRBJ1-2, with 8 bases matching TRBD1. CDR3 length: 15 residues. Germline V gives CDR1 SGHRS, CDR2 YFSETQ. Trimming removed 4 bases from V and 0 bases from J; junction bases left unmatched: 5.

The chain carries TRBV20-1 and TRBJ2-2, with 8 bases identical to TRBD2. CDR1 is DFQATT and CDR2 is SNEGSKA in the germline V gene (reference sequence). With V trimmed by 6 bases and J by 3 bases, 3 bases remained unmatched. The CDR3 has 13 amino acids. The CDR3 spells CSAIAGYTGELFF. The DNA for the CDR3 is TGCAGTGCCATAGCGGGATACACCGGGGAGCTGTTTTTT.

About this clonotype: Sequence at one end of the junction differs from germline and may be a read error. The gene calls are TRBV15 and TRBJ2-1; D is possibly TRBD1 (6 bases). CDR1 is LNHNV, CDR2 YYDKDF, per germline (reference sequence). CDR3 length: 15 residues. The CDR3 nucleotides read TGTTCCACCAGCAGGGGTCGGGGTTCCTACAATGAGCAGTTCTTC. It yields the protein CSTSRGRGSYNEQFF.

This clonotype was seen only a few times. The chain joins TRBV6-1 to TRBJ1-1; a possible D gene is TRBD1 (5 bases). Germline CDR1 is MNHNS and CDR2 is SASEGT. V lost 7 bases to trimming and J lost 11 bases, with 20 bases between them. There are 13 residues in the CDR3. Here the CDR3 DNA reads TGTGCCAGCAAGACCAGGGACTTTCTGCGTGCTTTCTTT. Protein: CASKTRDFLRAFF.

The chain carries TRBV15 and TRBJ2-1, with 7 bases identical to TRBD1. CDR1 is LNHNV and CDR2 is YYDKDF in the germline V gene (reference sequence). This CDR3 is built from 14 residues. V lost 5 bases to trimming and J lost 1 base; unmatched junction nucleotides: 2. In nucleotides, the CDR3 is TGTGCCACCAGCGACAGGGTGTCCTACAATGAGCAGTTCTTC. It codes for CATSDRVSYNEQFF. The complete variable domain, with remaining parts taken from reference TRBV15 and TRBJ2-1, reads DAMVIQNPRYQVTQFGKPVTLSCSQTLNHNVMYWYQQKSSQAPKLLFHYYDKDFNNEADTPDNFQSRRPNTSFCFLDIRSPGLGDTAMYLCATSDRVSYNEQFFGPGTRLTVL.

In this sample, this clonotype turned up a few times. The chain couples TRBV4-1 to TRBJ1-3; no definite D call. This CDR3 has 15 amino acids. Germline lookup yields CDR1 MGHRA and CDR2 YSYEKL. With 0 bases removed from V and 0 bases from J, the gap between germline ends came to 6 bases. The CDR3 spells CASSQDAYSGNTIYF. CDR3 bases: TGCGCCAGCAGCCAAGATGCGTACTCTGGAAACACCATATATTTT.

The V call is TRBV12-3 or TRBV12-4, the J call TRBJ1-1; D gene uncertain. The CDR3 has 13 amino acids. Trimming stripped 6 bases from V and 9 bases from J, with 17 bases between. The CDR3 region has the DNA TGTGCCAGCAGCTTTTCCTATAGTACGAAAGCTTTCTTT. It is translated as CASSFSYSTKAFF.

Ten or more counts support this clonotype. V is TRBV7-6 and J is TRBJ2-7; D remains ambiguous. Per the germline V gene, CDR1 is SGHVS and CDR2 is FNYEAQ. The CDR3 has 12 residues. Trimming cost V 4 bases and J 5 bases, with 9 bases left between them. The CDR3 reads CASSSLGHEQYF. The DNA of the CDR3 is TGTGCCAGCAGCTCCTTGGGCCACGAGCAGTACTTC.

The sample holds a few counts of this clonotype. V and J are TRBV6-5 and TRBJ2-1; TRBD2 aligns across 9 bases. The CDR3 loop spans 15 amino acids. Germline trimming cut 2 bases from V and 8 bases from J; bases unmatched to any gene: 7. From germline, CDR1 is MNHEY and CDR2 SVGAGI. CDR3 amino acids: CASSYTFGGRDEQFF. The CDR3 nucleotides read TGTGCCAGCAGTTACACCTTCGGCGGGAGGGATGAGCAGTTCTTC.

V usage is TRBV5-1 and J usage is TRBJ2-6; 7 nucleotides line up with TRBD1. V lost 1 base, J lost 0 bases, and 7 bases stayed unmatched. The CDR3 has 18 residues. Per the germline V gene, CDR1 is SGHRS and CDR2 is YFSETQ. This CDR3 reads CASSLLRQGSSGANVLTF. CDR3 in DNA: TGCGCCAGCAGCTTGTTGAGACAGGGAAGCTCTGGGGCCAACGTCCTGACTTTC. The full variable domain, rest sourced from reference TRBV5-1 and TRBJ2-6, is KAGVTQTPRYLIKTRGQQVTLSCSPISGHRSVSWYQQTPGQGLQFLFEYFSETQRNKGNFPGRFSGRQFSNSRSEMNVSTLELGDSALYLCASSLLRQGSSGANVLTFGAGSRLTVL.

The chain is built from TRBV4-1 and TRBJ2-3; D remains unclear. This CDR3 is 14 amino acids long. V lost 4 bases to trimming and J lost 2 bases, with 10 bases between them. Germline CDR1 MGHRA, CDR2 YSYEKL. The DNA of the CDR3 is TGCGCCAGCAGCCCTCTTCATATCACAGATACGCAGTATTTT. Its protein is CASSPLHITDTQYF.

This clonotype occurred many times. The chain couples TRBV24-1 to TRBJ2-1; the match to TRBD2 covers 14 bases. The germline gives CDR1 KGHDR, CDR2 SFDVKD. This CDR3 region has 18 residues. The V segment lost 2 bases and the J segment 5 bases; nucleotides outside the gene matches: 7. The CDR3, as DNA: TGTGCCACCAGTGATTGGACTAGCGGGAGGCGAGGTCACAATGAGCAGTTCTTC. It codes for CATSDWTSGRRGHNEQFF.

This clonotype was counted ten times or more. This rearrangement joins TRBV5-1 to TRBJ1-2; a weak D match, TRBD1 (5 bases). The germline gives CDR1 SGHRS, CDR2 YFSETQ. CDR3 length: 13 amino acids. Trimming removed 0 bases from V and 2 bases from J, with 5 bases in between. CDR3 amino acids: CASSLDRNYGYTF. In DNA form, the CDR3 reads TGCGCCAGCAGCTTGGACAGGAACTATGGCTACACCTTC.

This clonotype was picked up a small number of times. This chain links TRBV10-3 with TRBJ1-5; TRBD1 might be the D (5 bases). Deletions cut 11 bases from V and 6 bases from J, with 14 bases between. The CDR3 loop spans 12 amino acids. Looked up from germline, CDR1 is ENHRY and CDR2 is SYGVKD. The CDR3 region is CAAEYGGQPQHF. DNA of the CDR3: TGTGCCGCCGAGTACGGGGGTCAGCCCCAGCATTTT.